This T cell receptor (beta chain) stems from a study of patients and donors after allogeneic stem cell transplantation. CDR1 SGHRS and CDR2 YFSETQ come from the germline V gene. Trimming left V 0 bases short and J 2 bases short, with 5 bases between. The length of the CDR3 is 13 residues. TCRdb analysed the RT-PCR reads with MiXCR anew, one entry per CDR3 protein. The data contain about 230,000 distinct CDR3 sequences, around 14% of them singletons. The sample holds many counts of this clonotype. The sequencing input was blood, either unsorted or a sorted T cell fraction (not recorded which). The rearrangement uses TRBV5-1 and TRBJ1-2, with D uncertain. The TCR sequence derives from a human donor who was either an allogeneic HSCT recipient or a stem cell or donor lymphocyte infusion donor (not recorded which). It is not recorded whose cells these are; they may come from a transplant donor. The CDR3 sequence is CASSLAENYGYTF. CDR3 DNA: TGCGCCAGCAGCTTGGCAGAGAACTATGGCTACACCTTC. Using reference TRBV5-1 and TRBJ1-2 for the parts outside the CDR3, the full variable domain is KAGVTQTPRYLIKTRGQQVTLSCSPISGHRSVSWYQQTPGQGLQFLFEYFSETQRNKGNFPGRFSGRQFSNSRSEMNVSTLELGDSALYLCASSLAENYGYTFGSGTRLTVV.